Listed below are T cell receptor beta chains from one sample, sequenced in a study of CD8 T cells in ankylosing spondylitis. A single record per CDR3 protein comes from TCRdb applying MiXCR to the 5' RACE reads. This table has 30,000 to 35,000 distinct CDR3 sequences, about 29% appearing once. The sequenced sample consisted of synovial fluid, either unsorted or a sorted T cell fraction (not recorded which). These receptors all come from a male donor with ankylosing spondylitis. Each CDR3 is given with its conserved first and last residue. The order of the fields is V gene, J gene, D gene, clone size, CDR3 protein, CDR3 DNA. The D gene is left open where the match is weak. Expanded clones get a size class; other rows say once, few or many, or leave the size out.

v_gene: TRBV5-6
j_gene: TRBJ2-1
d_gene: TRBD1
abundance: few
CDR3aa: CASSFPFWTGAGGEQFF
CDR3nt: TGTGCCAGCAGCTTTCCGTTCTGGACAGGTGCCGGTGGTGAGCAGTTCTTC

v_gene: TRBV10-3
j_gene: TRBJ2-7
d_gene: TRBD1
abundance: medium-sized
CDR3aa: CAINPGQGSYEQYF
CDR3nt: TGTGCCATCAACCCGGGACAGGGTTCCTACGAGCAGTACTTC

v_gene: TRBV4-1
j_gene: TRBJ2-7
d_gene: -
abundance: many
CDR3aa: CASSQDSLAPEQYF
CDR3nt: TGCGCCAGCAGCCAAGATTCCCTAGCTCCCGAGCAGTACTTC

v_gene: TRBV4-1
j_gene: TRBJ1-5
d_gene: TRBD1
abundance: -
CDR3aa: CASSPTGRFQPQHF
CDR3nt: TGCGCCAGCAGCCCGACAGGGAGGTTTCAGCCCCAGCATTTT

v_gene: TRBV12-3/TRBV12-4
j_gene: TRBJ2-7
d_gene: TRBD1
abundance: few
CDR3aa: CAIRDRGGSSYEQYF
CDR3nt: TGTGCCATCAGGGACAGGGGGGGCAGCTCCTACGAGCAGTACTTC

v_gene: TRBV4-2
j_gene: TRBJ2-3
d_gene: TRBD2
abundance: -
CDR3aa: CASSQVGLAGGTSKADTQYF
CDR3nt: TGTGCCAGCAGCCAAGTGGGTCTAGCGGGAGGGACGAGTAAGGCAGATACGCAGTATTTT

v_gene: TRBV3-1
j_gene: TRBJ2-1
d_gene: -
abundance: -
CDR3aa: CASSSWGYNEQFF
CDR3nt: TGTGCCAGCAGCTCTTGGGGCTACAATGAGCAGTTCTTC

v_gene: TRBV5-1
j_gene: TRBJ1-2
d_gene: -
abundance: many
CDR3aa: CASSLGGYGYTF
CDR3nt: TGCGCCAGCAGCTTGGGAGGGTATGGCTACACCTTC

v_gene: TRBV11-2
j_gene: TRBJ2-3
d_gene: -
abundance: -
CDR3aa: CASSVGQIAQYF
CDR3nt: TGTGCCAGCAGCGTGGGTCAGATCGCGCAGTATTTT

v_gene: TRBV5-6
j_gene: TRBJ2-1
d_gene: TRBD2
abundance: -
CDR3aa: CASSLGRESDEQFF
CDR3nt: TGTGCCAGCAGCTTGGGGCGGGAGTCGGATGAGCAGTTCTTC

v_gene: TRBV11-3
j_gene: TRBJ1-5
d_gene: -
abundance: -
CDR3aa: CASSLYSVRQPQHF
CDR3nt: TGTGCCAGCAGCTTATATAGCGTTAGACAGCCCCAGCATTTT

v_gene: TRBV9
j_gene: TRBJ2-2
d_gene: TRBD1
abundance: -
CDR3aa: CASSVGQGHTGELFF
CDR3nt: TGTGCCAGCAGCGTGGGACAGGGGCACACCGGGGAGCTGTTTTTT

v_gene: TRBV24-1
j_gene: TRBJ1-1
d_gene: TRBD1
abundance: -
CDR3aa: CATSAGQENTEAFF
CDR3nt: TGTGCCACCAGTGCAGGACAGGAGAACACTGAAGCTTTCTTT